The 2 T cell receptor beta chains reported below all come from one sample, sequenced in a study of identical twins. Each CDR3 protein is one row after TCRdb ran MiXCR on the 5' RACE reads. Here the sample spans hundreds of thousands of distinct CDR3 sequences, 9% to 15% being singletons. The same sample was also studied in work on yellow fever vaccine responses in identical twins.

Sequencing was done on a sample of PBMCs. The receptors derive from a woman in her late teens or twenties in good health.

In this sample, this clonotype turned up many times. The chain links TRBV5-1 to TRBJ1-1, with 7 bases that match TRBD1. Germline loops: CDR1 SGHRS, CDR2 YFSETQ. This CDR3 is built from 15 residues. Unmatched junction bases numbered 7, after V lost 4 bases and J lost 1 base. CDR3 sequence: CASSLDRVGNTEAFF. In DNA form, the CDR3 reads TGCGCCAGCAGCCTCGACAGGGTAGGGAACACTGAAGCTTTCTTT.

The rearrangement uses TRBV6-1 and TRBJ2-2; 11 nucleotides line up with TRBD1. There are 15 residues in the CDR3. The ends lost 5 bases at V and 4 bases at J; junction bases unmatched: 3. Germline-derived CDR1 and CDR2 are MNHNS and SASEGT. The CDR3 sequence is CASSKDRGPTGELFF. The DNA for the CDR3 is TGTGCCAGCAGTAAGGACAGGGGGCCCACCGGGGAGCTGTTTTTT.